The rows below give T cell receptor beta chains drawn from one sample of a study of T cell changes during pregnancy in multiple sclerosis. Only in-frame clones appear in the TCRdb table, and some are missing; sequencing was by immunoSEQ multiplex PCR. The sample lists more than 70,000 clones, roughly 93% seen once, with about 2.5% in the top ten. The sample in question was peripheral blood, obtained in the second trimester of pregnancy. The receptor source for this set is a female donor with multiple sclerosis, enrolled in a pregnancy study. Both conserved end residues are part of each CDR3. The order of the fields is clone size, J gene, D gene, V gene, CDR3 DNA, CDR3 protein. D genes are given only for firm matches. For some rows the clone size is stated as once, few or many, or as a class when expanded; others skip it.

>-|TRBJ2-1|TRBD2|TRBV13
TGTGCCAGCAGCTTAGAGTCGCGGGGGGTCGACAATGAGCAGTTCTTC
CASSLESRGVDNEQFF
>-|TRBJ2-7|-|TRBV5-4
TGTGCCAGCAGCTTGGGAGGGGGGGACTACGAGCAGTACTTC
CASSLGGGDYEQYF
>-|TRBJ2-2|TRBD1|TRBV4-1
TGCGCCAGCAGCCAAGGGCAGGGGGCCCCCGGGGAGCTGTTTTTT
CASSQGQGAPGELFF
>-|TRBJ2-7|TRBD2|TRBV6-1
TGTGCCAGCAGTGAACGTAGGCTAGCGGGGGGAATCGTCGAGCAGTACTTC
CASSERRLAGGIVEQYF
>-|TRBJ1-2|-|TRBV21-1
TGTGCCAGCAGCAAAGCGGAGGGTTTGGAAGGCTACACCTTC
CASSKAEGLEGYTF
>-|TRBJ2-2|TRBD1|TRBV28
TGTGCCAGCAGTTTGACAGGGCATACCGGGGAGCTGTTTTTT
CASSLTGHTGELFF
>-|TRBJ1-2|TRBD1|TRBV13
TGTGCCAGCAGCTTAGTGACAGGGGGCGGCTATGGCTACACCTTC
CASSLVTGGGYGYTF
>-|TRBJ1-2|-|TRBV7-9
TGTGCCAGCAGCTTCGGTAACCCAGGGGATGACTATGGCTACACCTTC
CASSFGNPGDDYGYTF
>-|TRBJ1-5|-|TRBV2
TGTGCCAGCAGTGAGGAGGGGCAGGGCCTTCAGCCCCAGCATTTT
CASSEEGQGLQPQHF
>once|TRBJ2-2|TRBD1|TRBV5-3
TGTGCCAGAAGCGGACAGGGCCTCACCGGGGAGCTGTTTTTT
CARSGQGLTGELFF
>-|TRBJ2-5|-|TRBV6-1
TGTGCCAGCAGTGAAGAAAGTCAGGTTTGGGAGACCCAGTACTTC
CASSEESQVWETQYF
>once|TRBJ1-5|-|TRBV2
TGTGCCAGCAGTGAAAATCCGTATAGCAATCAGCCCCAGCATTTT
CASSENPYSNQPQHF
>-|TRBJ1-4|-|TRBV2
TGTGCCACCGCCATCACCGGGACAACAGTTAATGAAAAACTGTTTTTT
CATAITGTTVNEKLFF
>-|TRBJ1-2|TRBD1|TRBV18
TGTGCCAGCTCACCCGGACAGGGGGCTAACTATGGCTACACCTTC
CASSPGQGANYGYTF
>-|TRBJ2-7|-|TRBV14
TGTGCCAGCAGCCAAGATCAGTTCTTCTACGAGCAGTACTTC
CASSQDQFFYEQYF
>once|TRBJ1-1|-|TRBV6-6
TGTGCCAGCAGTTACCCTGACAGAAACACTGAAGCTTTCTTT
CASSYPDRNTEAFF
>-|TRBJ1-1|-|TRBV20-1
TGCAGTGCTCCAGTGATCACTGAAGCTTTCTTT
CSAPVITEAFF